This entry features one T cell receptor beta chain sequence. These data originate in a study of blood T cell repertoires in COVID-19. Under the authors' procedure: Estimates of nucleated cell counts were drawn from the amplification of reference gene primers. The data were produced by immunoSEQ multiplex PCR, yet TCRdb's version contains in-frame clones alone and is incomplete. V and J calls and clone size are as listed in that table; D and trimming were resolved from the DNA. The sample has under 500,000 clones, around 91% seen once. Germline assignment: CDR1 MNHEY and CDR2 SVGAGI. The trim removed 2 bases at V and 6 bases at J, leaving 7 bases unmatched. CDR3 size: 14 residues.

The chain is built from TRBV6-5 and TRBJ2-7, with TRBD2 matching 7 bases. This clonotype was obtained from a man aged 25 to 40 who had recovered from COVID-19. Sequencing input: PBMCs or T cells enriched from blood (not recorded which). The CDR3 bases are TGTGCCAGCAGTTACGGGGGAGGGCCGGGCGAGCAGTACTTC. Its translation is CASSYGGGPGEQYF.